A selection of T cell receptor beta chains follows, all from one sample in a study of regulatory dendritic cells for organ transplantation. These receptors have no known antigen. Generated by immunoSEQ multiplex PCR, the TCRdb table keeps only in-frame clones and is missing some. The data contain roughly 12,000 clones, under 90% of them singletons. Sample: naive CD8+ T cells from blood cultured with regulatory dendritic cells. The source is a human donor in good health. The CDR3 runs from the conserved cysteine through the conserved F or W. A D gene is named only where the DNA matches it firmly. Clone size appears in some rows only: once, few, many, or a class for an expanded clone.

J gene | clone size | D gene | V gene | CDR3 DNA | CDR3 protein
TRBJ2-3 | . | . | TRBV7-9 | TGTGCCAGCAGCCCCACAGATACGCAGTATTTT | CASSPTDTQYF
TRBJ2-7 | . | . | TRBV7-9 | TGTGCCAGCAATCTAGGAACCTACGAGCAGTACTTC | CASNLGTYEQYF
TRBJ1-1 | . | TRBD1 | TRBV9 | TGTGCCAGCAGCCGCGGGGACAGACTAATGAACACTGAAGCTTTCTTT | CASSRGDRLMNTEAFF
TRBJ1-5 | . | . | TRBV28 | TGTGCCAGCAGCATAACAGGGATCAATCAGCCCCAGCATTTT | CASSITGINQPQHF
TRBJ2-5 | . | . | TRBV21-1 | TGTGCCAGCAGTCGTAGCGGGGGCCGGCGGGAGACCCAATACTTC | CASSRSGGRRETQYF
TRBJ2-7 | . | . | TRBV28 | TGTGCCAGCAGTTATAACCTCTCCCCCTACGAGCAGTACTTC | CASSYNLSPYEQYF
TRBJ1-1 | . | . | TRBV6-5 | TGTGCCAGCAGTTACTCGGGCTCTGTGAGGGAAGCTTTCTTT | CASSYSGSVREAFF
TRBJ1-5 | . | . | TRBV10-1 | TGCGCCAGCAGTCAGACAGCTTACAATCAGCCCCAGCATTTT | CASSQTAYNQPQHF
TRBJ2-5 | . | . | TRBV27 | TGTGCCAGCAGTTTGAACCAACAAGAGACCCAGTACTTC | CASSLNQQETQYF
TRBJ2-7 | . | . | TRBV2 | TGTGCCAGCAGTGACCCAAGGGAAGAGCAGTACTTC | CASSDPREEQYF
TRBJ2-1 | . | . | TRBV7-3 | TGTGCCAGCAGCTTAGGACCCCCTGAGAATGAGCAGTTCTTC | CASSLGPPENEQFF
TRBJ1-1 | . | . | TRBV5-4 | TGTGCCAGCAGCCGTGGCTTGGGAACTGAAGCTTTCTTT | CASSRGLGTEAFF
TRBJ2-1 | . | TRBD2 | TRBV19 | TGTGCCAGTAGTATAAGGGGCGGGAGTTACAATGAGCAGTTCTTC | CASSIRGGSYNEQFF
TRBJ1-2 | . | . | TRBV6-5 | TGTGCCAGCAGTTACTCGGTGGGGGCTAACTATGGCTACACCTTC | CASSYSVGANYGYTF
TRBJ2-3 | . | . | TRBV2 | TGTGCCAGCAGGGGGGTTACGCAGTATTTT | CASRGVTQYF
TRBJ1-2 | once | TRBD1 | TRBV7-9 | TGTGCCAGCAGCTTTTTCCCGGGACAGGGCTCGAGTAACTATGGCTACACCTTC | CASSFFPGQGSSNYGYTF
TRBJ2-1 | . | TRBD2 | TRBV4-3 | TGCGCCAGCAGCCAAGATTTCGGGCGGGAGGGGCAGTTCTTC | CASSQDFGREGQFF
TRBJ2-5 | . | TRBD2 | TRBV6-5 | TGTGCCAGCAATATAGCGGGAGGGGAGACCCAGTACTTC | CASNIAGGETQYF
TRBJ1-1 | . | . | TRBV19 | TGTGCCAGTAGTATTGTCGAGAACACTGAAGCTTTCTTT | CASSIVENTEAFF
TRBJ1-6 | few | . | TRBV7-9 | TGTGCCAGCGCCGACGGGGCAGGAGATAATTCACCCCTCCACTTT | CASADGAGDNSPLHF
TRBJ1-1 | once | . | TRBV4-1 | TGCGCCAGCAGCCAAGACCCGACGCGAGTATCCCCAGAGAACACTGAAGCTTTCTTT | CASSQDPTRVSPENTEAFF
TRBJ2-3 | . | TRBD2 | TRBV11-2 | TGTGCCACCAAGACTAGCGGGGGGGAGAGCACAGATACGCAGTATTTT | CATKTSGGESTDTQYF
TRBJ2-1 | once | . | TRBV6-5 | TGTGCCAGCAGTTATCAGTATGAGCAGTTCTTC | CASSYQYEQFF
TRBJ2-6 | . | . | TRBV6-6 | TGTGCCAGCAGTTTACGGTCCTCTGGGGCCAACGTCCTGACTTTC | CASSLRSSGANVLTF
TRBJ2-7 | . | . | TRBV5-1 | TGCGCCAGCAGCCAGGATACCCTTGCCAGGAACTACGAGCAGTACTTC | CASSQDTLARNYEQYF
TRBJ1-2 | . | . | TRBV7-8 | TGTGCCAGCAGCTTAGACGGGTCAAAGACACTCACCTTC | CASSLDGSKTLTF
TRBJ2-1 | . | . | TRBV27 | TGTGCCAGCAGTTTTGGTGTATCGGTTTCGGGGCCCTACAATGAGCAGTTCTTC | CASSFGVSVSGPYNEQFF
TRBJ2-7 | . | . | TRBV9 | TGTGCCAGCAGCGTAGGGGCTAGTGGAGCAACCAGGGGCGAGCAGTACTTC | CASSVGASGATRGEQYF
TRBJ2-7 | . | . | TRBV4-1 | TGCGCCAGCAGCCAAAACGCCAACGCCGAGCAGTACTTC | CASSQNANAEQYF
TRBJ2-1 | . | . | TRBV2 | TGTGCCAGCATATACGTAGGCGCGCAGTTCTTC | CASIYVGAQFF
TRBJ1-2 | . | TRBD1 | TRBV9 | TGTGCCAGCAGCGTAAGCGGGACAGGGGGCAACAACTATGGCTACACCTTC | CASSVSGTGGNNYGYTF